The rows below give T cell receptor beta chains drawn from one sample of a study of tumor-infiltrating lymphocytes in primary liver carcinoma. MiXCR was run by TCRdb on the multiplex PCR reads, yielding one entry per CDR3 protein. The sample holds 320,000 or so distinct CDR3 sequences, 55% to 65% seen once. Sequenced material: peripheral blood. The source is a man aged 35 to 55 with primary liver carcinoma and hepatitis B virus infection. Each CDR3 is given with its conserved first and last residue. The D gene is left open where the match is weak. Rows may omit the clone size; those that give it use once, few, many or a size class.

v_gene: TRBV5-1
d_gene: .
abundance: .
j_gene: TRBJ2-1
CDR3nt: TGCGCCAGCAGCATCGGACAGAACAATGAGCAGTTCTTC
CDR3aa: CASSIGQNNEQFF

v_gene: TRBV29-1
d_gene: .
abundance: many
j_gene: TRBJ2-2
CDR3nt: TGCAGCGTTGAACTGATTGAAGGCGGGGAGCTGTTTTTT
CDR3aa: CSVELIEGGELFF

v_gene: TRBV18
d_gene: .
abundance: .
j_gene: TRBJ1-4
CDR3nt: TGTGCCAGCTCACTAAGGGAGAATGAAAAACTGTTTTTT
CDR3aa: CASSLRENEKLFF

v_gene: TRBV6-5
d_gene: TRBD2
abundance: .
j_gene: TRBJ2-1
CDR3nt: TGTGCCAGCAGCTCTAGGGCTAGCGGGATCAAGGGTGAGCAGTTCTTC
CDR3aa: CASSSRASGIKGEQFF

v_gene: TRBV5-6
d_gene: .
abundance: .
j_gene: TRBJ2-3
CDR3nt: TGTGCCACCAGCTTGTCCTACACAGATACGCAGTATTTT
CDR3aa: CATSLSYTDTQYF

v_gene: TRBV11-2
d_gene: .
abundance: .
j_gene: TRBJ2-5
CDR3nt: TGTGCCAGCCGCTTAGTTATGAGCACAGAGACCCAGTACTTC
CDR3aa: CASRLVMSTETQYF

v_gene: TRBV29-1
d_gene: .
abundance: .
j_gene: TRBJ2-3
CDR3nt: TGCAGCGTTGTAGCGGATGCAGATACGCAGTATTTT
CDR3aa: CSVVADADTQYF

v_gene: TRBV6-5
d_gene: .
abundance: .
j_gene: TRBJ1-5
CDR3nt: TGTGCCAGCAGAACTACAGGGAGGGATCAGCCCCAGCATTTT
CDR3aa: CASRTTGRDQPQHF

v_gene: TRBV6-5
d_gene: .
abundance: .
j_gene: TRBJ2-1
CDR3nt: TGTGCCAGCACCGGCGATGGGAAGCAGTTCTTC
CDR3aa: CASTGDGKQFF

v_gene: TRBV4-1
d_gene: TRBD2
abundance: .
j_gene: TRBJ2-1
CDR3nt: TGCGCCAGCAGCCAAGAGGACAGTGGGGGACTAGCGGGAGGTAATGAGCAGTTCTTC
CDR3aa: CASSQEDSGGLAGGNEQFF

v_gene: TRBV12-3/TRBV12-4
d_gene: TRBD2
abundance: .
j_gene: TRBJ2-3
CDR3nt: TGTGCCAGCAGTCCGACTAGCGGGAGAGGAGATACGCAGTATTTT
CDR3aa: CASSPTSGRGDTQYF

v_gene: TRBV5-4
d_gene: TRBD2
abundance: .
j_gene: TRBJ2-3
CDR3nt: TGTGCCAGCAGCTTGGCTAGCGGGGCTTCAGATACGCAGTATTTT
CDR3aa: CASSLASGASDTQYF

v_gene: TRBV6-2/TRBV6-3
d_gene: .
abundance: many
j_gene: TRBJ2-1
CDR3nt: TGTGCCAGCAGTTACCTTAGCTCCTACAATGAGCAGTTCTTC
CDR3aa: CASSYLSSYNEQFF

v_gene: TRBV4-3
d_gene: .
abundance: .
j_gene: TRBJ1-5
CDR3nt: TGCGCTAGCAGCCAAGACGGTCATCGGCCCCAGCATTTT
CDR3aa: CASSQDGHRPQHF

v_gene: TRBV6-1
d_gene: .
abundance: many
j_gene: TRBJ1-5
CDR3nt: TGTGCCAGCAGTAGCCCACTTAGCAATCAGCCCCAGCATTTT
CDR3aa: CASSSPLSNQPQHF

v_gene: TRBV5-1
d_gene: TRBD1
abundance: .
j_gene: TRBJ2-1
CDR3nt: TGCGCCAGCAGGACAGGGGAGTCCTACAATGAGCAGTTCTTC
CDR3aa: CASRTGESYNEQFF

v_gene: TRBV12-3/TRBV12-4
d_gene: TRBD2
abundance: .
j_gene: TRBJ2-5
CDR3nt: TGTGCCAGTATCCCTGCGGGAGTAGCGGGACAAGAGACCCAGTACTTC
CDR3aa: CASIPAGVAGQETQYF

v_gene: TRBV11-2
d_gene: TRBD1
abundance: .
j_gene: TRBJ2-5
CDR3nt: TGTGCCAGCAGTTTACAGGGGGCAAGCCATGAGACCCAGTACTTC
CDR3aa: CASSLQGASHETQYF

v_gene: TRBV4-2
d_gene: TRBD2
abundance: .
j_gene: TRBJ2-1
CDR3nt: TGTGCCAGCAGCCAAGAGGTAGCGGGGGCCTCCTTCAATGAGGAGTTCTTC
CDR3aa: CASSQEVAGASFNEEFF

v_gene: TRBV12-3/TRBV12-4
d_gene: .
abundance: .
j_gene: TRBJ2-1
CDR3nt: TGTGCCAGCAGTAAGTGGGAGGTGGATGAGCAGTTCTTC
CDR3aa: CASSKWEVDEQFF